This paragraph covers one T cell receptor beta chain sequence. Antigen: not known. The sample is drawn from a study of cytomegalovirus exposure and HLA in healthy donors. General study points: Later analysis identified about 18,000 TCR beta sequences associated with HLA alleles, using a false discovery rate threshold of 0.05.

13 Jbeta primers and 60 Vbeta primers were used for the PCR. Repertoires were generated with immunoSEQ multiplex PCR, while TCRdb's copy carries only in-frame clones and drops some. Its listing shows about 160,000 clones. CDR1 is MNHNS, CDR2 SASEGT, per germline. V was shortened by 6 bases and J by 6 bases, with 8 bases between the two germline ends. The CDR3 consists of 11 residues. The clonotype comes from a woman aged 60-70 years in good health and CMV-seronegative. This chain uses TRBV6-1 with TRBJ1-1; maybe TRBD1 (5 bases). The sample consisted of PBMCs. In DNA, the CDR3 is TGTGCCAGCAGCGGGGGTTCTGAAGCTTTCTTT. Translated, it gives CASSGGSEAFF.